This T cell receptor (beta chain) was identified during a study of human T cells and chemical hapten exposure. TCRdb itself ran the RACE reads through MiXCR, one entry per CDR3 protein. The table has approximately 340,000 distinct CDR3 sequences, roughly 6.9% seen once. The CDR3 contains 15 residues. The V end was cut by 1 base, the J end by 0 bases, with 9 bases between. Germline values: CDR1 MGHDK, CDR2 SYGVNS. In its sample, this clonotype was seen many times. Indicated time point: patch test 1, 2 weeks after DPC sensitization. As for treatment: therapeutic diphenylcyclopropenone sensitization with weekly scalp DPC.

The sample in question was whole blood, obtained in connection with sensitization to the hapten diphenylcyclopropenone (DPC). The sequence was obtained from a woman under 30 with alopecia areata. Some clones in this sample may be carry-over from other donors' samples. The chain has TRBV25-1 and TRBJ1-1; D is ambiguous. The CDR3 reads CASSEFDMVNTEAFF. The DNA of the CDR3 is TGTGCCAGCAGTGAATTTGATATGGTGAACACTGAAGCTTTCTTT.